Each of the 27 T cell receptor beta chains below was sequenced from the same sample in a study of identical twins. TCRdb called the 5' RACE reads again in MiXCR, with one record for every CDR3 protein. This sample has under 450,000 distinct CDR3 sequences; under 20% occur once, and the top ten carry more than 10%. The sequenced material came from naive T cells sorted from blood. The origin of the receptors is a man aged 45 to 65 in good health.

V is TRBV5-1 and J is TRBJ2-5; D may be TRBD2 (6 bases). Germline loops: CDR1 SGHRS, CDR2 YFSETQ. The ends were cut back, 0 bases at V and 3 bases at J, with 9 bases in the middle. The CDR3 is 14 amino acids. CDR3 DNA sequence: TGCGCCAGCAGCTTGGAACCTAGCGAAGAGACCCAGTACTTC. The encoded protein is CASSLEPSEETQYF. The full variable domain, rest sourced from reference TRBV5-1 and TRBJ2-5, is KAGVTQTPRYLIKTRGQQVTLSCSPISGHRSVSWYQQTPGQGLQFLFEYFSETQRNKGNFPGRFSGRQFSNSRSEMNVSTLELGDSALYLCASSLEPSEETQYFGPGTRLLVL.

The chain couples TRBV3-1 to TRBJ2-3, with 7 bases aligning to TRBD2. Trimming at V came to 0 bases and at J to 4 bases, leaving 4 bases not matched to a gene. The CDR3 contains 15 residues. Germline loops: CDR1 LGHDT, CDR2 YNNKEL (reference sequence). The CDR3 bases are TGTGCCAGCAGCCAAGAATTAACTAGCGCAGATACGCAGTATTTT. This translates into CASSQELTSADTQYF.

A few counts support this clonotype. The chain's CDR3 is CASSTPGNYEQYF. DNA of the CDR3: TGTGCCAGCAGTACCCCGGGGAACTACGAGCAGTACTTC. V gene TRBV6-6 combines with J gene TRBJ2-7; D may be TRBD2 (5 bases). The CDR3 has 13 residues. The germline CDR1 and CDR2 sequences are MNHNY and SVGAGI (reference sequence). Between the trimmed V and J ends, which lost 5 bases and 3 bases, there was a span of 11 bases.

This clonotype was picked up many times. This rearrangement joins TRBV4-3 to TRBJ1-3, with 8 nucleotides matching TRBD1. Trimming removed 0 bases from V and 4 bases from J; junction bases left unmatched: 2. The CDR3 consists of 15 residues. Germline V CDR1 and CDR2: LGHNA, YSLEER. CDR3 amino acids: CASSQDTGGGNTIYF. CDR3 in DNA: TGCGCCAGCAGCCAAGATACAGGGGGGGGAAACACCATATATTTT.

This clonotype was recorded a few times. The chain recombines TRBV5-1 with TRBJ2-7; 8 bases line up with TRBD2. Unmatched junction bases numbered 7, after V lost 4 bases and J lost 4 bases. Germline CDR1 SGHRS, CDR2 YFSETQ. The CDR3 covers 14 residues. For the CDR3, the DNA is TGCGCCAGCAGCGTAGCGGGACGTCCGTACGAGCAGTACTTC. This encodes CASSVAGRPYEQYF.

V gene TRBV29-1 combines with J gene TRBJ1-5; D unclear. This CDR3 comprises 13 residues. V was cut by 7 bases and J by 0 bases, with 10 bases left in between. CDR1 is SQVTM, CDR2 ANQGSEA, per germline. CDR3 bases: TGCAGCGCCCTCGAAAATAGCAATCAGCCCCAGCATTTT. It translates to CSALENSNQPQHF.

This clonotype was seen a handful of times. V gene TRBV20-1 combines with J gene TRBJ1-1; unclear D gene. Germline values: CDR1 DFQATT, CDR2 SNEGSKA (reference sequence). V lost 5 bases, J lost 3 bases, and 16 bases lay in between. There are 14 residues in the CDR3. The CDR3 is CSAGPWSRDTEAFF. The CDR3 DNA follows: TGCAGTGCTGGGCCATGGTCGCGGGACACTGAAGCTTTCTTT.

The rearrangement uses TRBV4-3 and TRBJ2-7, with D unresolved. The CDR3 spans 14 residues. The germline V gene has CDR1 LGHNA and CDR2 YSLEER. V gave up 0 bases and J gave up 2 bases, with 8 bases separating them. The CDR3 loop reads CASSQDGVAYEQYF. Here the CDR3 DNA reads TGCGCCAGCAGCCAAGATGGAGTAGCCTACGAGCAGTACTTC.

This clonotype was detected many times. The chain joins TRBV7-9 to TRBJ2-3; D remains ambiguous. Trimming stripped 6 bases from V and 4 bases from J, with 20 bases between. CDR1 is SEHNR and CDR2 is FQNEAQ in the germline V gene (reference sequence). The CDR3 is 16 amino acids. The CDR3 is CASRFPSRRAPDTQYF. The CDR3 DNA reads TGTGCCAGCAGGTTCCCTTCACGACGGGCACCAGATACGCAGTATTTT.

This clonotype has ten or more counts. This rearrangement joins TRBV20-1 to TRBJ2-3; 10 bases match TRBD2. Trimming at V came to 0 bases and at J to 0 bases, leaving 6 bases not matched to a gene. The germline V gene has CDR1 DFQATT and CDR2 SNEGSKA (reference sequence). There are 17 residues in the CDR3. Here the CDR3 reads CSARDSGGGSSTDTQYF. The DNA for the CDR3 is TGCAGTGCTAGAGACAGCGGGGGGGGATCTAGCACAGATACGCAGTATTTT.

The chain couples TRBV20-1 to TRBJ1-5; 7 bases match TRBD1. Losses at the gene ends were 7 bases for V and 4 bases for J; bases not matched to a gene: 10. Germline V CDR1 and CDR2: DFQATT, SNEGSKA (reference sequence). The CDR3 length is 14 residues. The chain's CDR3 is CSVSSGGRNQPQHF. Written as DNA, the CDR3 is TGCAGTGTTAGCTCAGGGGGAAGGAATCAGCCCCAGCATTTT.

This clonotype was observed at least ten times. The chain couples TRBV27 to TRBJ2-3; 8 positions match TRBD1. The V segment lost 7 bases and the J segment 1 base; nucleotides outside the gene matches: 1. The CDR3 runs 13 residues. Germline-derived CDR1 and CDR2 are MNHEY and SMNVEV (reference sequence). CDR3 loop: CASNRGGTDTQYF. The CDR3 region has the DNA TGTGCCAGCAACAGGGGGGGCACAGATACGCAGTATTTT.

The J gene is TRBJ1-6, the V gene TRBV25-1; D remains ambiguous. This CDR3 region has 12 residues. The germline V and J ends were trimmed by 3 bases and 9 bases, with 6 bases remaining between them. The germline V gene encodes CDR1 MGHDK and CDR2 SYGVNS. In DNA form, the CDR3 reads TGTGCCAGCAGTGACTGGGGTTCACCCCTCCACTTT. It is translated as CASSDWGSPLHF.

The chain couples TRBV20-1 to TRBJ1-1; possibly TRBD1 for D (5 bases). The CDR3 covers 12 residues. V lost 6 bases and J 8 bases, leaving 16 bases between the germline ends. Germline assignment: CDR1 DFQATT and CDR2 SNEGSKA (reference sequence). The CDR3 sequence: CSAMPGGDEAFF. The CDR3 nucleotides are TGCAGTGCGATGCCCGGCGGGGACGAAGCTTTCTTT.

The chain is built from TRBV20-1 and TRBJ2-3, with D possibly being TRBD2 (5 bases). V lost 3 bases and J 1 base, leaving 17 bases between the germline ends. The CDR3 covers 16 residues. Germline CDR1 reads DFQATT; CDR2 reads SNEGSKA (reference sequence). The CDR3 DNA sequence: TGCAGTGCTAGGTTAGGCGGGTGGAGCGGCACAGATACGCAGTATTTT. It is translated as CSARLGGWSGTDTQYF.

This clonotype was counted only a few times. V usage is TRBV27 and J usage is TRBJ1-5; D is ambiguous. Germline values: CDR1 MNHEY, CDR2 SMNVEV (reference sequence). Trimming cost V 6 bases and J 0 bases, with 6 bases left between them. The CDR3 is 13 amino acids. This chain's CDR3 is CASRQNSNQPQHF. CDR3 coding DNA: TGTGCCAGCAGACAGAATAGCAATCAGCCCCAGCATTTT.

This clonotype was picked up many times. This chain uses TRBV12-3 or TRBV12-4 with TRBJ2-2, with D possibly being TRBD1 (5 bases). This CDR3 is built from 16 residues. V was pared by 2 bases and J by 0 bases, with 10 bases between. The CDR3 DNA is TGTGCCAGCAGTTTAAGGGGCCTAGCGAACACCGGGGAGCTGTTTTTT. Protein: CASSLRGLANTGELFF.

Ten or more counts support this clonotype. The genes are TRBV5-1 and TRBJ2-1; D may correspond to TRBD1 or TRBD2 (6 bases each). The length of the CDR3 is 12 residues. V lost 4 bases to trimming and J lost 9 bases, with 11 bases between them. Per the germline V gene, CDR1 is SGHRS and CDR2 is YFSETQ. Here the CDR3 DNA reads TGCGCCAGCAGCCGACAGGAGGGTGAGCAGTTCTTC. Translated: CASSRQEGEQFF. The whole variable domain, filled in from reference TRBV5-1 and TRBJ2-1, reads KAGVTQTPRYLIKTRGQQVTLSCSPISGHRSVSWYQQTPGQGLQFLFEYFSETQRNKGNFPGRFSGRQFSNSRSEMNVSTLELGDSALYLCASSRQEGEQFFGPGTRLTVL.

There are a few counts of this clonotype. This sequence joins TRBV5-1 and TRBJ2-1, with TRBD2 matching over 8 bases. Germline V CDR1 and CDR2: SGHRS, YFSETQ. Trimming took 4 bases from V and 7 from J; bases not matched to a gene: 13. The CDR3 has 16 amino acids. The CDR3 DNA is TGCGCCAGCAGCCAAAACCAGCGGGAGCTTGCGAATGAGCAGTTCTTC. It codes for CASSQNQRELANEQFF. The variable domain in full, with the rest retrieved from reference TRBV5-1 and TRBJ2-1, is KAGVTQTPRYLIKTRGQQVTLSCSPISGHRSVSWYQQTPGQGLQFLFEYFSETQRNKGNFPGRFSGRQFSNSRSEMNVSTLELGDSALYLCASSQNQRELANEQFFGPGTRLTVL.

In this sample, this clonotype turned up many times. The CDR3 DNA sequence: TGCAGTGCTAGGATGGGTGGGGAGTTCTTC. The encoded protein is CSARMGGEFF. The V gene is TRBV20-1, the J gene TRBJ2-1; unclear D gene. Germline CDR1 and CDR2: DFQATT and SNEGSKA (reference sequence). Trimming removed 3 bases at V and 14 bases at J, with 11 bases between. The CDR3 loop spans 10 amino acids.

This chain uses TRBV13 with TRBJ1-1, with TRBD1 as a possible D gene (5 bases). This CDR3 comprises 16 residues. In germline, CDR1 is PRHDT, CDR2 FYEKMQ (reference sequence). The ends were cut back, 0 bases at V and 4 bases at J, with 15 bases in the middle. CDR3: CASSLGTGPVGTEAFF. The CDR3 DNA reads TGTGCCAGCAGCTTAGGGACGGGACCGGTTGGCACTGAAGCTTTCTTT.

This clonotype was found many times. The V gene is TRBV15, the J gene TRBJ2-7; D not resolved. The germline V gene encodes CDR1 LNHNV and CDR2 YYDKDF (reference sequence). V dropped 5 bases and J dropped 3 bases, with 11 bases sitting between them. The CDR3 sequence is 13 residues long. In DNA form, the CDR3 reads TGTGCCACCAGCGCCCGAGAGAACTACGAGCAGTACTTC. Amino acids: CATSARENYEQYF.

This clonotype has ten or more counts. The CDR3, as DNA: TGTGCCAGCAGTTACGTCAGAAACTATGGCTACACCTTC. This encodes CASSYVRNYGYTF. This chain connects TRBV6-2 or TRBV6-3 to TRBJ1-2; D is unclear. Deletions cut 2 bases from V and 2 bases from J, with 6 bases between. The CDR3 runs to 13 residues. The germline V gene has CDR1 MNHEY and CDR2 SVGEGT.

V and J are TRBV5-1 and TRBJ2-2; tentatively, D is TRBD1 (6 bases). In germline, CDR1 is SGHRS, CDR2 YFSETQ. V lost 4 bases, J lost 2 bases, and 15 bases lay in between. This CDR3 comprises 16 residues. This chain's CDR3 is CASSPTGTPNTGELFF. The CDR3 DNA is TGCGCCAGCAGCCCGACCGGGACACCCAACACCGGGGAGCTGTTTTTT.

In its sample, this clonotype was seen a few times. The rearrangement links TRBV4-1 to TRBJ2-5; TRBD2 matches 11 bases. The CDR3 is 18 residues long. Germline V CDR1 and CDR2: MGHRA, YSYEKL. V shed 3 bases, J shed 5 bases, and the junction held 14 bases outside the gene matches. The CDR3, as DNA: TGCGCCAGCAGCCAGACCTCCTTAGCGGGGGGGCCGAGGGAGACCCAGTACTTC. Its translation: CASSQTSLAGGPRETQYF.

This clonotype occurred many times. The chain is built from TRBV20-1 and TRBJ2-7; 12 bases fit TRBD2. The CDR3 totals 15 residues. Germline CDR1 is DFQATT and CDR2 is SNEGSKA (reference sequence). V lost 6 bases to trimming and J lost 7 bases; unmatched junction nucleotides: 13. This CDR3 reads CSAMGLAGGGREQYF. The CDR3 bases are TGCAGTGCCATGGGACTAGCGGGCGGGGGGAGAGAGCAGTACTTC.

The gene calls are TRBV20-1 and TRBJ1-1; 10 positions agree with TRBD1. J was trimmed by 4 bases and V by 0 bases; bases with no gene match: 11. The CDR3 spans 17 residues. From germline, CDR1 is DFQATT and CDR2 SNEGSKA (reference sequence). For the CDR3, the DNA is TGCAGTGCTAGAGACCGGGACAGGGGCCTCGGGGTCACTGAAGCTTTCTTT. This translates into CSARDRDRGLGVTEAFF.